This T cell receptor (beta chain) was obtained from a study of Ad26.COV2.S vaccination and SARS-CoV-2 variants (dated by TCRdb to the early 2020s). Broadly, across the study: Donors in the vaccine arm were drawn from COV1001, a phase I-IIa trial of Ad26.COV2.S in healthy adults that was multicentre, randomized, double-blind and placebo-controlled. Ad26.COV2.S was given intramuscularly at 5x10^10 or 1x10^11 viral particles, as a single shot or as two shots 56 days apart. TCRbeta repertoire sequencing was used to assess the specificity and breadth of SARS-CoV-2-reactive T cell receptors after Ad26.COV2.S vaccination. Blinding of investigators to trial group allocation was maintained during experiments and outcome assessment. A total of roughly 30 samples were included in the TCR-sequenced set, comprising around 19 Ad26.COV2.S vaccine recipients, 5 placebo recipients and 8 SARS-CoV-2 convalescent individuals. Trial participants were randomized into five groups of five, in which low-dose or high-dose Ad26.COV2.S was given once or twice, or placebo was given on both occasions. Points the paper makes about the study in general: The study lacked the statistical power to compare responses across vaccine doses or regimens. After vaccination, substantial breadth of spike-specific CD8+ and CD4+ T cell responses was reported. The authors noted that total T cell responses may have been underestimated by the TCR breadth and depth analyses. Comparable non-spike TCR breadth was observed between vaccine and placebo recipients, consistent with only spike being contained in the vaccine. Compared with placebo recipients, Ad26.COV2.S recipients showed higher spike-specific TCR breadth (P = 0.0014).

Concerning this clone itself: Its antigen remains undetermined. Base quality data are lacking; no much larger clone is found one base away.

The CDR1 and CDR2 encoded by the germline V gene are MNHEY and SVGEGT. The CDR3 runs 17 amino acids, cysteine and phenylalanine included. Just CDR3 DNA is preserved here, 51 bases in frame from base 1. Germline trimming: 5 bases from V, 8 bases from J; junction bases outside gene matches: 18. The immunoSEQ Assay was used to sequence TCRbeta CDR3 regions. After extraction, genomic DNA underwent amplification by bias-controlled multiplex PCR, followed by high-throughput sequencing. On the study's bioinformatics: To quantify the absolute abundance of every unique TCRbeta CDR3 region, sequences were collapsed and filtered. Usable DNA was measured by amplifying reference genes present in all nucleated cells, and TCRbeta template counts were normalized to that usable DNA to estimate T cell fraction. Repertoire TCRs were annotated as SARS-CoV-2-specific when V gene, CDR3 amino acid sequence and J gene were exactly matched to a known reactive TCR set. The reference SARS-CoV-2 TCR set was derived from MIRA and filtered for enrichment in COVID-19-positive ImmuneCODE repertoires, a step that removed public or cross-reactive TCRs. Drawing on the MIRA antigens, annotated TCRs were analysed further at the level of specific ORF or position within ORF. Depth was the summed frequency of annotated unique rearrangements, while breadth was defined as annotated unique rearrangements over total unique productive rearrangements. Group comparisons of TCR breadth used two-sided Wilcoxon rank-sum tests. The immuneACCESS repertoire file appears here via TCRdb, limited to in-frame rearrangements. These files lack a portion of the clones; in checked studies, under half of the deficit traces to unresolved V genes, and the cause of the others is not known. That table supplies the V and J calls and clone size; D and trimming were determined from the DNA. The table for this sample lists about 320,000 clones; 86% of them were counted only once. The ten largest account for 1.5% to 2% of the sample.

In the paper's terms, the treatment or condition label means: roughly 20 received Ad26.COV2.S at low or high dose, single or two shots; roughly five received placebo; per-sample allocation not given. For vaccine and placebo recipients, repertoires were sequenced using samples collected on day 63 after the first injection. In Cohort 1b, around 25 adults aged 18-55 years were enrolled at a single site in Boston, USA, between 29 July and 7 August 2020. As a vaccine, Ad26.COV2.S was a replication-incompetent adenovirus type 26 vector that expressed a prefusion-stabilized SARS-CoV-2 spike protein derived from the original Wuhan strain.

This clonotype originated in a person between 18 and 59 years old who received the Ad26.COV2.S COVID-19 vaccine or a placebo. Sequences were derived from peripheral blood, sampled in a trial of Ad26.COV2.S vaccine versus placebo. The V gene is TRBV6-2 or TRBV6-3 and the J gene is TRBJ2-4; 7 central nucleotides agree with TRBD1. The encoded CDR3 is CASSEAPGTANRYIQYF. The nucleotide sequence is given as TGTGCCAGCAGTGAGGCCCCAGGGACAGCGAACCGATACATTCAGTACTTC.